Listed here are 8 T cell receptor beta chains from one sample, sequenced in a study of shared clonotypes between healthy human individuals. Measured with immunoSEQ multiplex PCR; TCRdb has only the in-frame clones, and not every one. The data show about 180,000 clones, about 93% seen once. The sample taken for sequencing was naive CD4+ T cells sorted from blood. Subset meaning: CD45RA+ positively selected. The receptors come from a woman aged 25 to 39 in good health.

The V and J genes are TRBV25-1 and TRBJ2-1, with 13 bases identical to TRBD2. The CDR3 runs 17 residues. The V gene's germline CDR1 is MGHDK and CDR2 SYGVNS. V was clipped by 5 bases and J by 9 bases; unmatched bases: 13. In DNA, the CDR3 is TGTGCCAGCAGTTCAGGGTCCGGACTAGCGGGAGTGGGTGAGCAGTTCTTC. It encodes CASSSGSGLAGVGEQFF.

The V and J genes are TRBV4-1 and TRBJ2-1; 9 nucleotides match TRBD2. The CDR3 has 16 residues. Germline CDR1 is MGHRA and CDR2 is YSYEKL. V trimming: 3 bases; J trimming: 4 bases; junction bases outside the gene matches: 7. For the CDR3, the DNA is TGCGCCAGCAGCCAGGTAATAGCGGGAGTATACAATGAGCAGTTCTTC. Translation: CASSQVIAGVYNEQFF.

The rearrangement uses TRBV6-5 and TRBJ1-3; no definite D call. CDR1 and CDR2 (germline): MNHEY, SVGAGI. This CDR3 is 14 amino acids long. Trimming took 0 bases from V and 9 from J, leaving 12 bases between them. The CDR3 nucleotides read TGTGCCAGCAGTTACTCCCGGGAAGGCGGCACCATATATTTT. Its translation: CASSYSREGGTIYF.

The V and J genes are TRBV5-6 and TRBJ2-7; unclear D gene. The CDR3 length is 14 residues. V was clipped by 4 bases and J by 6 bases, with 17 bases between them. The germline gives CDR1 SGHDT, CDR2 YYEEEE. The CDR3 region is CASSAAWGLGEQYF. The CDR3 DNA follows: TGTGCCAGCAGCGCCGCCTGGGGTTTAGGCGAGCAGTACTTC.

This chain links TRBV6-1 with TRBJ1-1; D is uncertain. CDR1 and CDR2 (germline): MNHNS, SASEGT. V was pared by 1 base and J by 3 bases, with 12 bases between. The CDR3 has 15 residues. The CDR3 DNA reads TGTGCCAGCAGTGAAGAGGAGCTAGGGTACACTGAAGCTTTCTTT. Translated: CASSEEELGYTEAFF.

V gene TRBV4-1 combines with J gene TRBJ1-2, with D unresolved. The germline CDR1 and CDR2 sequences are MGHRA and YSYEKL. V lost 4 bases and J lost 8, with 11 bases in between. CDR3 size: 12 residues. CDR3 nucleotide sequence: TGCGCCAGCAGCCCACACAGAGGGGGCTACACCTTC. Translation gives CASSPHRGGYTF.

Only one count was recorded for this clone. The V gene is TRBV19, the J gene TRBJ2-7; D is undetermined. The CDR3 length is 15 residues. CDR1 and CDR2 (germline): LNHDA, SQIVND (reference sequence). V lost 3 bases to trimming and J lost 4 bases, with 16 bases between them. The CDR3 spells CASSIEEALPYEQYF. Written as DNA, the CDR3 is TGTGCCAGTAGTATCGAAGAGGCCCTACCTTACGAGCAGTACTTC.

CDR3 DNA: TGCGCCAGCAGCTTTAAGACTTCCTTAGCCCAATGGTCCTACGAGCAGTACTTC. Protein sequence: CASSFKTSLAQWSYEQYF. J is TRBJ2-7 and V is TRBV5-1; no clear D. Trimming shortened V by 2 bases and J by 1 base, and 22 bases separated the two germline ends. Germline loops: CDR1 SGHRS, CDR2 YFSETQ. CDR3 length: 18 amino acids. Full variable domain (remainder filled in from reference TRBV5-1 and TRBJ2-7): KAGVTQTPRYLIKTRGQQVTLSCSPISGHRSVSWYQQTPGQGLQFLFEYFSETQRNKGNFPGRFSGRQFSNSRSEMNVSTLELGDSALYLCASSFKTSLAQWSYEQYFGPGTRLTVT.